The 27 T cell receptor beta chains reported below all come from one sample, sequenced in a study of spatial heterogeneity in lung cancer. Time point described: sample taken at primary tumor resection. Study-wide results and caveats: It was found that expanded intratumoral alpha and beta TCR counts tracked tumor mutation counts.

TCRdb analysed the 5' RACE reads with MiXCR anew, one entry per CDR3 protein. Of about 3,100 distinct CDR3 sequences detected, approximately 11% appear once; the ten largest clones hold approximately 12%. Antigens of these TCRs are unknown. Sequenced here: lung tumor tissue, sampled at surgery. The origin of the receptors is a male donor with early-stage non-small cell lung cancer.

The chain is built from TRBV3-1 and TRBJ2-4; 15 bases align to TRBD2. The CDR3 spans 21 residues. V shed 2 bases, J shed 1 base, and the junction held 12 bases outside the gene matches. Per germline, CDR1 LGHDT and CDR2 YNNKEL (reference sequence). Written as DNA, the CDR3 is TGTGCCAGCAGCCAACCCAGGACTAGCGGGAGGGTGAATAGGGCCAAAAACATTCAGTACTTC. Translating gives CASSQPRTSGRVNRAKNIQYF.

By sample fraction, this clonotype is medium-sized (0.01 to 0.1%). The V and J genes are TRBV28 and TRBJ2-3, with unresolved D. The CDR3 totals 16 residues. V lost 8 bases, J lost 1 base, and 19 bases lay in between. Germline V gives CDR1 MDHEN, CDR2 SYDVKM. The DNA of the CDR3 is TGTGCCAGCTCCACGTGGGCCTCTTGGGGCACAGATACGCAGTATTTT. This translates into CASSTWASWGTDTQYF.

In its sample, this clonotype ranks as medium-sized. The chain carries TRBV28 and TRBJ1-2; D is ambiguous. This CDR3 spans 12 amino acids. Trimming removed 6 bases at V and 2 bases at J, with 7 bases between. Per the germline V gene, CDR1 is MDHEN and CDR2 is SYDVKM. The CDR3 region is CASRSGNYGYTF. The CDR3 coding sequence is TGTGCCAGCAGGTCGGGGAACTATGGCTACACCTTC.

By sample fraction, this clonotype is medium-sized. This chain links TRBV10-3 with TRBJ2-7, with D perhaps being TRBD1 or TRBD2 (5 bases each). Germline values: CDR1 ENHRY, CDR2 SYGVKD. V dropped 4 bases and J dropped 7 bases, with 11 bases sitting between them. The CDR3 totals 12 residues. The CDR3 DNA reads as TGTGCCATCAGTGGGGACCTGGTTGAGCAGTACTTC. Its protein is CAISGDLVEQYF.

In the case of this clonotype: Sequence at one end of the junction differs from germline and may be a read error. The chain links TRBV28 to TRBJ2-7, with 7 bases identical to TRBD1. The CDR3 extends over 15 amino acids. Germline-derived CDR1 and CDR2 are MDHEN and SYDVKM. Written as DNA, the CDR3 is TGTGCCAGCAGTCTCTCCTCGGACAGGATAAACGAGCAGTACTTT. Residues: CASSLSSDRINEQYF.

This clonotype was recorded at least ten times. V and J are TRBV29-1 and TRBJ1-5, with D perhaps matching TRBD1 (6 bases). The V and J ends lost 5 bases and 5 bases respectively, with 13 bases between them. There are 13 residues in the CDR3. Germline V gives CDR1 SQVTM, CDR2 ANQGSEA. This CDR3 is CSVTDSLDQPQHF. The CDR3 DNA reads as TGCAGCGTTACGGACAGCCTTGATCAGCCCCAGCATTTT.

The gene calls are TRBV3-1 and TRBJ2-3; TRBD2 agrees at 9 bases. This CDR3 is 17 amino acids long. V shed 0 bases, J shed 5 bases, and the junction held 9 bases outside the gene matches. Germline V gene data show CDR1 as LGHDT and CDR2 as YNNKEL (reference sequence). The chain's CDR3 is CASSQDRAGGPKDTQYF. The CDR3 DNA sequence: TGTGCCAGCAGCCAAGATCGGGCGGGGGGGCCTAAAGATACGCAGTATTTT.

This clonotype is categorized as medium-sized (0.01 to 0.1%). The gene calls are TRBV9 and TRBJ2-3, with D perhaps TRBD2 (7 bases). CDR1 is SGDLS and CDR2 is YYNGEE in the germline V gene. The length of the CDR3 is 17 residues. Trimming stripped 4 bases from V and 0 bases from J, with 18 bases between. This CDR3 is CASSTHWGGSSTDTQYF. Written as DNA, the CDR3 is TGTGCCAGCAGCACCCACTGGGGGGGCTCTAGCACAGATACGCAGTATTTT.

A note on this clonotype: One junction end disagrees with the germline gene, perhaps due to a read error. The chain is built from TRBV18 and TRBJ2-7; possibly TRBD1 for D (6 bases). CDR1 and CDR2 from the germline V gene are KGHSH and LQKENI. CDR3 size: 13 residues. CDR3 amino acids: CASSPPGVPEQYF. The CDR3 DNA sequence: TGTGCCAGCTCCCCACCAGGGGTGCCCGAGCAGTACTTC. The full variable domain, in which reference TRBV18 and TRBJ2-7 provide the parts outside the CDR3, is NAGVMQNPRHLVRRRGQEARLRCSPMKGHSHVYWYRQLPEEGLKFMVYLQKENIIDESGMPKERFSAEFPKEGPSILRIQQVVRGDSAAYFCASSPPGVPEQYFGPGTRLTVT.

Judged by abundance, this clonotype is medium-sized. The chain combines TRBV6-1 with TRBJ1-5; D may be TRBD1 (5 bases). The germline gives CDR1 MNHNS, CDR2 SASEGT. CDR3 length equals 13 residues. V shed 6 bases and J shed 5 bases, with 11 bases lying between them. For the CDR3, the DNA is TGTGCCAGCAGGCAGGGCCTTTATCAGCCCCAGCATTTT. This encodes CASRQGLYQPQHF.

By frequency in the sample, this clonotype is medium-sized. The chain combines TRBV5-1 with TRBJ2-7; TRBD1 agrees at 9 bases. The J segment lost 2 bases and the V segment lost 4 bases, leaving 4 bases of the junction unmatched. The germline gives CDR1 SGHRS, CDR2 YFSETQ. The CDR3 totals 14 residues. As DNA, the CDR3 is TGCGCCAGCAGCCCGGGACAGGGAGCCTACGAGCAGTACTTC. Protein product: CASSPGQGAYEQYF.

Relative to its sample, this clonotype is medium-sized. The chain is built from TRBV9 and TRBJ2-3, with D possibly being TRBD2 (6 bases). Germline CDR1 SGDLS, CDR2 YYNGEE. This CDR3 spans 16 amino acids. V was clipped by 0 bases and J by 5 bases, with 16 bases between them. The CDR3 region has the DNA TGTGCCAGCAGCGTAGTTCCCCGACTAGGAGGAGATACGCAGTATTTT. Translating gives CASSVVPRLGGDTQYF. The full variable domain, rest sourced from reference TRBV9 and TRBJ2-3, is DSGVTQTPKHLITATGQRVTLRCSPRSGDLSVYWYQQSLDQGLQFLIQYYNGEERAKGNILERFSAQQFPDLHSELNLSSLELGDSALYFCASSVVPRLGGDTQYFGPGTRLTVL.

The chain carries TRBV6-1 and TRBJ2-7, with 10 bases matching TRBD2. CDR3 length: 18 residues. Germline assignment: CDR1 MNHNS and CDR2 SASEGT. The V and J ends lost 8 bases and 2 bases, in that order; junction bases with no gene match: 18. CDR3 in amino acids: CASPPGLANYKPAYEQYF. The CDR3, as DNA: TGTGCCAGCCCACCGGGACTAGCGAACTACAAGCCTGCCTACGAGCAGTACTTC.

In this sample, this clonotype turned up a few times. The chain carries TRBV19 and TRBJ1-5; TRBD1 is a possible D gene (5 bases). The CDR3 has 16 amino acids. Trimming took 8 bases from V and 2 from J, leaving 19 bases between them. Germline CDR1 is LNHDA and CDR2 is SQIVND (reference sequence). The CDR3 bases are TGTGCCAGTTGGGCCGTCGGGGGGAAGGGCAATCAGCCCCAGCATTTT. Amino acid sequence: CASWAVGGKGNQPQHF.

This clonotype is labeled as large (0.1 to 1%). The chain combines TRBV7-8 with TRBJ1-2; D is undetermined. The CDR3 is 14 amino acids. V was pared by 2 bases and J by 3 bases, with 10 bases between. Germline V gene data show CDR1 as SGHVS and CDR2 as FQNEAQ. In DNA form, the CDR3 reads TGTGCCAGCAGCTTAACAACAGTCGACTATGGCTACACCTTC. This translates into CASSLTTVDYGYTF.

This clonotype is classed as medium-sized. The chain is built from TRBV27 and TRBJ2-1; no reliable D call. V gave up 2 bases and J gave up 3 bases, with 2 bases separating them. The CDR3 is 12 amino acids. Per the germline V gene, CDR1 is MNHEY and CDR2 is SMNVEV (reference sequence). The CDR3 loop reads CASSLNYNEQFF. The CDR3 region has the DNA TGTGCCAGCAGTTTAAACTACAATGAGCAGTTCTTC.

Points on this clonotype: This may be a read error, as it is one base from a much larger clone. The conserved phenylalanine or tryptophan normally closing the CDR3 is absent here, so this likely arose from a read error. The chain carries TRBV18 and TRBJ2-7, with D possibly being TRBD1 (5 bases). From germline, CDR1 is KGHSH and CDR2 LQKENI. The germline V and J ends were trimmed by 3 bases and 1 base, with 13 bases remaining between them. The CDR3 loop spans 15 amino acids. CDR3 nucleotides: TGTGCCAGCTCACCGCGAGTTCAGGGATCCTACGAGCAGTACCTC. Protein product: CASSPRVQGSYEQYL.

This clonotype is deemed medium-sized. Written as DNA, the CDR3 is TGTGCCAGCGGGGACAGCAATCAGCCCCAGCATTTT. Translated, it gives CASGDSNQPQHF. V is TRBV6-5 and J is TRBJ1-5; a weak D match, TRBD1 (5 bases). V was cut by 8 bases and J by 1 base, with 6 bases left in between. Germline V CDR1 and CDR2: MNHEY, SVGAGI. CDR3 size: 12 residues.

Sample share makes this clonotype medium-sized. The chain couples TRBV5-1 to TRBJ2-7, with D possibly being TRBD1 (5 bases). Looked up from germline, CDR1 is SGHRS and CDR2 is YFSETQ. The CDR3 totals 13 residues. Deletions cut 2 bases from V and 3 bases from J, with 9 bases between. The CDR3 DNA is TGCGCCAGCAGCTTCTCAGGGAACTACGAGCAGTACTTC. Protein product: CASSFSGNYEQYF.

This clonotype counts as medium-sized. V is TRBV5-1 and J is TRBJ2-1, with 7 bases aligning to TRBD2. The length of the CDR3 is 16 residues. Trimming cost V 0 bases and J 2 bases; bases outside gene matches: 5. From germline, CDR1 is SGHRS and CDR2 YFSETQ. The CDR3 DNA follows: TGCGCCAGCAGCTTGGTGGCGGGAGATACCTACAATGAGCAGTTCTTC. Encoded protein: CASSLVAGDTYNEQFF.

Sample share makes this clonotype medium-sized. The V and J genes are TRBV29-1 and TRBJ1-2; 7 bases map to TRBD1. Trimming removed 3 bases from V and 2 bases from J; junction bases left unmatched: 3. The germline V gene encodes CDR1 SQVTM and CDR2 ANQGSEA. The CDR3 covers 13 residues. CDR3 protein: CSVDTTGNYGYTF. CDR3 coding DNA: TGCAGCGTTGACACGACAGGGAACTATGGCTACACCTTC.

This clonotype is categorized as medium-sized. The chain employs TRBV6-2 or TRBV6-3 and TRBJ1-5; 7 nucleotides align to TRBD1. This CDR3 has 17 residues. J lost 1 base, V lost 2 bases, and 8 bases had no gene match. Germline V lookup: CDR1 MNHEY, CDR2 SVGEGT. The CDR3 DNA is TGTGCCAGCAGTTACACGACAGGGAACCCGAGCAATCAGCCCCAGCATTTT. Translation gives CASSYTTGNPSNQPQHF.

Judged by abundance, this clonotype is medium-sized. V gene TRBV5-1 combines with J gene TRBJ2-2; D is perhaps TRBD2 (7 bases). V was trimmed by 2 bases and J by 3 bases, leaving 11 bases between them. This CDR3 region has 15 residues. Germline V gene data show CDR1 as SGHRS and CDR2 as YFSETQ. The CDR3 reads CASSFRGADTGELFF. The CDR3, as DNA: TGCGCCAGCAGCTTCCGGGGGGCGGACACCGGGGAGCTGTTTTTT.

This clonotype is medium-sized. The chain has TRBV30 and TRBJ1-5; the D is unclear. This CDR3 is 13 amino acids long. The germline V and J ends were trimmed by 2 bases and 3 bases, with 8 bases remaining between them. Germline CDR1 GTSNPN, CDR2 SVGIG (reference sequence). The CDR3 bases are TGTGCCTGGAGTTCCGGCACCAATCAGCCCCAGCATTTT. Translated: CAWSSGTNQPQHF.

In its sample, this clonotype ranks as medium-sized. V is TRBV6-1 and J is TRBJ2-3; tentative D call: TRBD2 (6 bases). Between the trimmed V and J ends, which lost 2 bases and 2 bases, there was a span of 14 bases. CDR3 length equals 16 residues. Germline V gives CDR1 MNHNS, CDR2 SASEGT. The CDR3 DNA follows: TGTGCCAGCAGTGAATATAGGAGGGGATACACAGATACGCAGTATTTT. It encodes CASSEYRRGYTDTQYF.

This rearrangement joins TRBV28 to TRBJ1-5, with 9 positions matching TRBD1. CDR1 MDHEN and CDR2 SYDVKM come from the germline V gene. Trimming took 8 bases from V and 5 from J; bases not matched to a gene: 4. This CDR3 region has 13 residues. CDR3 nucleotides: TGTGCCAGCCGGGACAGGGCCGATCAGCCCCAGCATTTT. The encoded protein is CASRDRADQPQHF.

By proportion, this clonotype is medium-sized. The chain is built from TRBV3-1 and TRBJ2-2, with D hard to call. The germline gives CDR1 LGHDT, CDR2 YNNKEL (reference sequence). The CDR3 covers 17 residues. Trimming left V 3 bases short and J 4 bases short, with 18 bases between. Here the CDR3 reads CASSQYRVRSSTGELFF. DNA of the CDR3: TGTGCCAGCAGCCAGTACCGGGTCAGGAGCAGCACCGGGGAGCTGTTTTTT.